This TCR beta chain was documented in a study of blood T cells in healthy people across ages. The germline gives CDR1 DFQATT, CDR2 SNEGSKA (reference sequence). This CDR3 region has 18 residues. V lost 3 bases, J lost 1 base, and 11 bases stayed unmatched. Using a J-beta primer mix together with a sample-barcoded 5' primer, a second PCR was run for about 6 to 12 cycles. In TCRdb, the 5' RACE reads were re-called with MiXCR into one record per CDR3 protein. The sample has more than 650,000 distinct CDR3 sequences, 40% to 65% seen once. What was sequenced was blood. This chain links TRBV20-1 with TRBJ2-7; 14 nucleotides align to TRBD2. The sequence came from an elderly man in good health. The CDR3 sequence is CSASGRTSGRSQSYEQYF. CDR3 coding DNA: TGCAGTGCTAGCGGCCGGACTAGCGGGAGGTCTCAATCCTACGAGCAGTACTTC.